This is a list of T cell receptor beta chains from one sample in a study of T cells in Graves' hyperthyroidism and ophthalmopathy. TCRdb processed the multiplex PCR reads anew with MiXCR; each CDR3 protein has one entry. The repertoire holds a few hundred thousand distinct CDR3 sequences, with over 11% as singletons. Sequencing used blood. The receptors stem from a woman aged 25 to 39 with Graves' hyperthyroidism that later progressed to Graves' ophthalmopathy. Both conserved end residues are part of each CDR3. The D gene is left open where the match is weak. The listing skips clone size in some rows; elsewhere it reads once, few, many or a size class.

TRBJ2-1	TRBV4-1	few	TRBD2	TGCGCCAGCAGCCAACTAGCGGGAGGTTTCAATGAGCAGTTCTTC	CASSQLAGGFNEQFF
TRBJ2-2	TRBV7-3	.	TRBD1	TGTGCCAGCAGCCCAGGGGGCCCCGGGGAGCTGTTTTTT	CASSPGGPGELFF
TRBJ1-2	TRBV6-1	.	.	TGTGCCAGCAGGGTCGAGGGCCTCTATGGCTACACCTTC	CASRVEGLYGYTF
TRBJ2-1	TRBV7-2	.	.	TGTGCCAGCAGCTTAGCGTTCAGCACTTGCAATGAGCAGTTCTTC	CASSLAFSTCNEQFF
TRBJ1-6	TRBV27	few	.	TGTGCCAGCAGCCGTGGGACTGAGAATTCACCCCTCCACTTT	CASSRGTENSPLHF
TRBJ2-2	TRBV7-8	many	.	TGTGCCAGCAGCTTAGAAGGGAATGGTTACACCGGGGAGCTGTTTTTT	CASSLEGNGYTGELFF
TRBJ2-7	TRBV28	few	TRBD1	TGTGCCAGCAGCTCTCACGCGGGACAGGGAAAGAACGAGCAGTACTTC	CASSSHAGQGKNEQYF
TRBJ2-5	TRBV12-5	many	TRBD1	TGTGCTAGTGGTTTTACGGGACAGGGGGTGGAGACCCAGTACTTC	CASGFTGQGVETQYF
TRBJ2-6	TRBV28	many	.	TGTGCCAGCAGCTCTCCCCACTCTGGGGCCAACGTCCTGACTTTC	CASSSPHSGANVLTF
TRBJ2-7	TRBV7-9	many	.	TGTGCCAGCAGCTTAGGCCAGGGAAACGAGCAGTACTTC	CASSLGQGNEQYF
TRBJ2-7	TRBV28	many	TRBD1	TGTGCCAGCAGTCGTGGACAGGGAACCTACGAGCAGTACTTC	CASSRGQGTYEQYF
TRBJ2-2	TRBV5-5	.	TRBD2	TGTGCCAGCAGCTTGAAACCCGGACTAGCGGGAGGGCCAGGGGCCGGGGAGCTGTTTTTT	CASSLKPGLAGGPGAGELFF
TRBJ1-5	TRBV28	many	.	TGTGCCAGCAGTTTATTAAAGGGAGTTGGCAATCAGCCCCAGCATTTT	CASSLLKGVGNQPQHF
TRBJ2-1	TRBV2	.	TRBD2	TGTGCCAGCAATGGACTAGCGGGAGAGTTTCACAATGAGCAGTTCTTC	CASNGLAGEFHNEQFF
TRBJ2-1	TRBV7-3	many	.	TGTGCCAGCAGCTTTAGCTTAGCGGCCCCTTACAATGAGCAGTTCTTC	CASSFSLAAPYNEQFF
TRBJ2-7	TRBV7-9	few	.	TGTGCCAGCAGCCGGAGTGTGGGACTCTCCTACGAGCAGTACTTC	CASSRSVGLSYEQYF
TRBJ2-2	TRBV4-1	many	.	TGCGCCAGCAGCCACTACGGACAGAACACCGGGGAGCTGTTTTTT	CASSHYGQNTGELFF
TRBJ1-4	TRBV7-9	many	.	TGTGCCAGCAGCAAACTTTCAGGTCTAACAACTAATGAAAAACTGTTTTTT	CASSKLSGLTTNEKLFF
TRBJ1-4	TRBV4-1	.	.	TGCGCCAGCGGCCATACAGGGTCGAGTAATGAAAAACTGTTTTTT	CASGHTGSSNEKLFF
TRBJ2-7	TRBV11-2	many	.	TGTGCCAGCAGCTTAGCACAGGATCCCTACGAGCAGTACTTC	CASSLAQDPYEQYF
TRBJ2-1	TRBV19	few	.	TGTGCCAGTAGCCGAGGGGTGACGCACAATGAGCAGTTCTTC	CASSRGVTHNEQFF
TRBJ1-5	TRBV12-3/TRBV12-4	.	TRBD1	TGTGCCAGCAGATTTTCTTACAGCGGGACAGGAAATCAGCCCCAGCATTTT	CASRFSYSGTGNQPQHF
TRBJ1-5	TRBV6-1	few	.	TGTGCCAGCAGAAAGGACACGTCGGAGCCCCAGCATTTT	CASRKDTSEPQHF
TRBJ2-1	TRBV4-2	few	TRBD2	TGTGCCAGCAGCCAAGACTACGGGACTAGCGGGAACAATGAGCAGTTCTTC	CASSQDYGTSGNNEQFF
TRBJ2-5	TRBV19	many	.	TGTGCCAGTAGTGTGGGCCAGGCGTACCAAGAGACCCAGTACTTC	CASSVGQAYQETQYF
TRBJ1-1	TRBV27	many	TRBD1	TGTGCCAGCAGTCGGATGGAATTGCTGACAGGGGCAAACACTGAAGCTTTCTTT	CASSRMELLTGANTEAFF
TRBJ2-1	TRBV4-1	few	.	TGCGCCAGCAGCCCTAGACGCGGCGATGAGCAGTTCTTC	CASSPRRGDEQFF
TRBJ1-2	TRBV19	.	.	TGTGCCAGTAGTACGAACACCAAAAGGGGCTACACCTTC	CASSTNTKRGYTF
TRBJ2-4	TRBV4-2	.	TRBD1	TGTGCCAGCAGCCAAGAGTGGCAGGGGGACATTCAGTACTTC	CASSQEWQGDIQYF
TRBJ2-5	TRBV19	many	TRBD2	TGTGCCAGTAGTATGGGGGCGGGAGGTATAAAGACCCAGTACTTC	CASSMGAGGIKTQYF
TRBJ1-6	TRBV19	.	.	TGTGCCAGTAGTATACCCGTTGGCAGAATGAATTCACCCCTCCACTTT	CASSIPVGRMNSPLHF
TRBJ1-5	TRBV20-1	few	.	TGCAGTGCTATGTTTCCCGGAGGTCATCAGCCCCAGCATTTT	CSAMFPGGHQPQHF
TRBJ1-5	TRBV12-3/TRBV12-4	few	TRBD1	TGTGCCAGCAGTTTAGGCTTACAGGGGAGTCAGCCCCAGCATTTT	CASSLGLQGSQPQHF
TRBJ2-5	TRBV29-1	few	.	TGCAGCGTTGAGAAGGGGCAAGAGACCCAGTACTTC	CSVEKGQETQYF
TRBJ2-1	TRBV11-2	many	TRBD2	TGTGCCAGCAGCCGTGTAGTTGCGGGAGCAGATGAGCAGTTCTTC	CASSRVVAGADEQFF
TRBJ2-3	TRBV6-1	many	TRBD1	TGTGCCAGCCCCGGACAGGGGACCCCAGATACGCAGTATTTT	CASPGQGTPDTQYF
TRBJ1-1	TRBV2	many	.	TGTGCCAGCAGCGCGGAAGGACCAGGGAACACTGAAGCTTTCTTT	CASSAEGPGNTEAFF
TRBJ2-1	TRBV12-3/TRBV12-4	many	TRBD2	TGTGCCAGCACCGTACCGGGACTAGCGGGAGTTGAGCAGTTCTTC	CASTVPGLAGVEQFF
TRBJ1-2	TRBV20-1	few	TRBD1	TGCAGTGCTAGAGATGGGACAGGTATGAACTATGGCTACACCTTC	CSARDGTGMNYGYTF
TRBJ1-1	TRBV11-2	many	.	TGTGCCAGCAGCTTAGGAATGGGAGGAGGCACTGAAGCTTTCTTT	CASSLGMGGGTEAFF
TRBJ2-5	TRBV7-3	.	TRBD1	TGTGCCAGCAGCTTAGACAGGGTGACCCAGTACTTC	CASSLDRVTQYF
TRBJ1-4	TRBV5-1	many	.	TGCGCCAGCAGCTTACTGGGGGACGGGGGAGATGAAAAACTGTTTTTT	CASSLLGDGGDEKLFF
TRBJ2-7	TRBV6-2/TRBV6-3	many	TRBD2	TGTGCCAGCACCTTGGGACTAGCGAGCTCCTACGAGCAGTACTTC	CASTLGLASSYEQYF
TRBJ2-1	TRBV12-3/TRBV12-4	many	TRBD2	TGTGCCAGCAGTTTAGGGCTAGCGGACGAGCAGTTCTTC	CASSLGLADEQFF
TRBJ2-7	TRBV18	.	.	TGTGCCAGCTCACCACCGTTGGAGGTCTATGAGCAGTACTTC	CASSPPLEVYEQYF
TRBJ2-3	TRBV4-1	.	TRBD2	TGCGCCAGCAGCCAGGCGACTAGCGGGAGGGCCTTACGGATGGCAGATACGCAGTATTTT	CASSQATSGRALRMADTQYF
TRBJ2-5	TRBV18	many	TRBD2	TGTGCCAGCTCACTCCCAGCGGGAGGGACGGAGACCCAGTACTTC	CASSLPAGGTETQYF
TRBJ2-3	TRBV20-1	many	.	TGCAGTGCTAGAGACCTCCGTCGACAGACAGATACGCAGTATTTT	CSARDLRRQTDTQYF
TRBJ2-1	TRBV6-1	.	.	TGTGCCAGCAGTACGGACTCCAATGAGCAGTTCTTC	CASSTDSNEQFF
TRBJ2-7	TRBV6-1	many	.	TGTGCCAGCAGTTCCACCCCCCTCGAGCAGTACTTC	CASSSTPLEQYF
TRBJ1-2	TRBV28	.	.	TGTGCCAGCGAGGGGACAAACGGCTACACCTTC	CASEGTNGYTF